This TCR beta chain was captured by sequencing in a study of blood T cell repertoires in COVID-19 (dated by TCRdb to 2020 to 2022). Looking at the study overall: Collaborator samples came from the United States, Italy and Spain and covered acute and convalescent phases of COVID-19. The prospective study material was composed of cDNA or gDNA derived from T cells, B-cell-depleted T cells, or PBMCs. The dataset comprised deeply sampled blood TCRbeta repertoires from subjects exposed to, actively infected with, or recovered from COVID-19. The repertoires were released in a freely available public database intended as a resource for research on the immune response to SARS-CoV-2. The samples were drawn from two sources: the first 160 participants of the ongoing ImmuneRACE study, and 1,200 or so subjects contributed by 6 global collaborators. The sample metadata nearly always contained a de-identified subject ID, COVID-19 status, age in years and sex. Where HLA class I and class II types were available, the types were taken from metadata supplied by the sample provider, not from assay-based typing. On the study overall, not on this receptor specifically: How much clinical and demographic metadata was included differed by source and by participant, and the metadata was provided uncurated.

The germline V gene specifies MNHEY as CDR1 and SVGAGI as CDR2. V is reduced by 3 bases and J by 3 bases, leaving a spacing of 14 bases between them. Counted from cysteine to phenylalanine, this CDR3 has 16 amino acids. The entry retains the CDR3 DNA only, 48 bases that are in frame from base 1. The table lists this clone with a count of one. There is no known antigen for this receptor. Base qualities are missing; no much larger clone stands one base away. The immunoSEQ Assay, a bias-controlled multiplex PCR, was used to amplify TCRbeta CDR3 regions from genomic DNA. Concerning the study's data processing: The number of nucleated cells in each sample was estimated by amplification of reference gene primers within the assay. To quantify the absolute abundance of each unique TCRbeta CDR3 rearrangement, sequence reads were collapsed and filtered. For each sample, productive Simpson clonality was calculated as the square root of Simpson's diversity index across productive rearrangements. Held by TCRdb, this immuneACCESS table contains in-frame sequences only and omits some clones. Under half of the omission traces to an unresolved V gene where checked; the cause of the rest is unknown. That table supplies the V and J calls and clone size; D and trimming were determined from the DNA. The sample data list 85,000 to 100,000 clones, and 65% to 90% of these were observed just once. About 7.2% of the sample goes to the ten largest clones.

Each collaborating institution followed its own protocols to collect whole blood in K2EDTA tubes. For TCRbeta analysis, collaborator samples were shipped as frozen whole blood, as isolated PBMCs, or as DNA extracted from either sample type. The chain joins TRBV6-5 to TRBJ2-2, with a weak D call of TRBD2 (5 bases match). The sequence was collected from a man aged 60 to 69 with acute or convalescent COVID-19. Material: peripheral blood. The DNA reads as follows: TGTGCCAGCAGTTATTTGAGACTGGAGGACACCGGGGAGCTGTTTTTT. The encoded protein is CASSYLRLEDTGELFF.